These 2 T cell receptor beta chains were all obtained from the same sample, sequenced in a study of T cells in Graves' hyperthyroidism and ophthalmopathy. Researchers took RNA transcripts and amplified the TCR beta CDR3 regions from them. A first-round RT-PCR of the TCR CDR3 used the HTBI primer set. TCRdb processed the multiplex PCR reads anew with MiXCR; each CDR3 protein has one entry. The sample carries more than 450,000 distinct CDR3 sequences, around 15% recorded once. Sequences were obtained from blood. All receptors derive from a middle-aged woman with Graves' hyperthyroidism.

This clonotype was seen ten or more times. The chain joins TRBV5-1 to TRBJ2-1; 13 bases fit TRBD2. The CDR3 has 15 amino acids. CDR1 is SGHRS, CDR2 YFSETQ, per germline. V dropped 3 bases and J dropped 3; count of bases not matched to a gene: 0. The CDR3 loop is CASSWTSGGYNEQFF. The CDR3 DNA reads TGCGCCAGCAGCTGGACTAGCGGGGGCTACAATGAGCAGTTCTTC.

The V and J genes are TRBV6-1 and TRBJ1-4; the D gene is possibly TRBD1 (6 bases). Germline V gene sequence: CDR1 MNHNS, CDR2 SASEGT. The CDR3 length is 12 residues. V lost 4 bases and J 16 bases, leaving 16 bases between the germline ends. The CDR3 loop reads CASSASMDSRFF. CDR3 nucleotides: TGTGCCAGCAGTGCATCCATGGACAGTAGGTTTTTT.